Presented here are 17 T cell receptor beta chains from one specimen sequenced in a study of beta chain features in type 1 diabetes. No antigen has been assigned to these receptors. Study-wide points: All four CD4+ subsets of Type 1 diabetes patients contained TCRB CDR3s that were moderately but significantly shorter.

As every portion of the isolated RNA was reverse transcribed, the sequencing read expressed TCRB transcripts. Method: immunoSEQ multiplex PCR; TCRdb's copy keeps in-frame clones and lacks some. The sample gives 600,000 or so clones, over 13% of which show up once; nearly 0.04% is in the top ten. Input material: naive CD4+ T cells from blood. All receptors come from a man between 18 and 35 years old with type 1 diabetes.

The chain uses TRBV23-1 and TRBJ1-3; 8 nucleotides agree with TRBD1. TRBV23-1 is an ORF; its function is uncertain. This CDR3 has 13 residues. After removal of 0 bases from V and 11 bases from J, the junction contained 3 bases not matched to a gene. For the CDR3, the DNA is TGCGCCAGCAGTCAATCCCCGGGACAGGCCATATATTTT. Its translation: CASSQSPGQAIYF.

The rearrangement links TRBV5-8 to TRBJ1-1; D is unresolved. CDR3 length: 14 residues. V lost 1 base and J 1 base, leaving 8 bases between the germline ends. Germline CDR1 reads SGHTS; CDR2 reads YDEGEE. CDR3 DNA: TGTGCCAGCAGCTTGTCCCCGGGGAACACTGAAGCTTTCTTT. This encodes CASSLSPGNTEAFF.

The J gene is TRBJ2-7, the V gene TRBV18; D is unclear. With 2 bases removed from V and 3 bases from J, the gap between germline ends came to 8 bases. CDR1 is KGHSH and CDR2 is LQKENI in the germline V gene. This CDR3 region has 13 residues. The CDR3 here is CASSPRELYEQYF. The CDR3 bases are TGTGCCAGCTCACCAAGGGAACTCTACGAGCAGTACTTC.

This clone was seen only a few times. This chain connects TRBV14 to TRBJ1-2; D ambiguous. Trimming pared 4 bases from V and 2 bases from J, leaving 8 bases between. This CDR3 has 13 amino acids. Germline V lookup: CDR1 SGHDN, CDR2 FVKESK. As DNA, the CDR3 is TGTGCCAGCAGCCCCCAGCCGAACTATGGCTACACCTTC. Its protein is CASSPQPNYGYTF.

The CDR3 reads CSVVSGNYGNTIYF. The CDR3 bases are TGCAGCGTTGTAAGCGGGAATTATGGAAACACCATATATTTT. The rearrangement joins TRBV29-1 to TRBJ1-3; no clear D gene. The germline V gene has CDR1 SQVTM and CDR2 ANQGSEA. Deletions cut 4 bases from V and 3 bases from J, with 13 bases between. CDR3 length: 14 residues.

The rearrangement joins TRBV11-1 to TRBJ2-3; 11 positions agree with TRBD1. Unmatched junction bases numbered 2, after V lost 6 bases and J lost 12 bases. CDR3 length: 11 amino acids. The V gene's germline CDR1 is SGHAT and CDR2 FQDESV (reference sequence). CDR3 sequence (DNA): TGTGCCAGCAGGGGACAGGGGGTTCAGTATTTT. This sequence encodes CASRGQGVQYF.

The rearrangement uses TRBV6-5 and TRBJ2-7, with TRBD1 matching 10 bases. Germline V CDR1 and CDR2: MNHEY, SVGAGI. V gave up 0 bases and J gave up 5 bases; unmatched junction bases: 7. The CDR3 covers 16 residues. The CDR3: CASSYSKGTGADEQYF. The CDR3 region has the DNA TGTGCCAGCAGTTACTCGAAAGGGACAGGGGCTGACGAGCAGTACTTC.

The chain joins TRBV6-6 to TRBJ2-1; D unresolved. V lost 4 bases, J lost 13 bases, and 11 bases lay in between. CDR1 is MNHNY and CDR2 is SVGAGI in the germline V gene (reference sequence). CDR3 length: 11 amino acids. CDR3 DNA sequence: TGTGCCAGCAGTTCCGCCGTATATCAGTTCTTC. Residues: CASSSAVYQFF.

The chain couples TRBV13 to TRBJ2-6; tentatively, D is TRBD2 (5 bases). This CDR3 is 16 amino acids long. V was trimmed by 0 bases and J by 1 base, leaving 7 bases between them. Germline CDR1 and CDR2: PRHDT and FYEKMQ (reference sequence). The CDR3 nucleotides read TGTGCCAGCAGCTTAGGCCGGGGTTCTGGGGCCAACGTCCTGACTTTC. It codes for CASSLGRGSGANVLTF.

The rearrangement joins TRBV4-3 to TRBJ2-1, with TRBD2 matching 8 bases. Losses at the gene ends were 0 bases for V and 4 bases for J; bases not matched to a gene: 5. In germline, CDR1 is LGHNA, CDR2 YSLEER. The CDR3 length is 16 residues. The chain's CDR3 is CASSQDLAGSYNEQFF. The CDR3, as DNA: TGCGCCAGCAGCCAAGATTTAGCGGGGAGTTACAATGAGCAGTTCTTC.

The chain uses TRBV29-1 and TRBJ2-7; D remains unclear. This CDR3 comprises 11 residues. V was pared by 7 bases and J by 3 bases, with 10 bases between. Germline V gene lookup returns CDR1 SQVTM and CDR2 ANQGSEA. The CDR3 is CSAADGYEQYF. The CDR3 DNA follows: TGCAGCGCCGCCGACGGCTACGAGCAGTACTTC.

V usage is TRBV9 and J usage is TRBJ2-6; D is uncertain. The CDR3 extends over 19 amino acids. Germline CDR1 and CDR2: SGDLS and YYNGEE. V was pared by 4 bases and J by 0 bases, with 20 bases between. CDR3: CASSSSRALGGSGANVLTF. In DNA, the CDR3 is TGTGCCAGCAGCTCGTCTAGGGCCTTGGGCGGCTCTGGGGCCAACGTCCTGACTTTC.

CDR3 loop: CASSKIRLAGTKETQYF. As DNA, the CDR3 is TGTGCCAGCAGCAAAATCCGACTAGCGGGGACTAAAGAGACCCAGTACTTC. The rearrangement links TRBV21-1 to TRBJ2-5; the table's D call of TRBD2 was not tested on the DNA. TRBV21-1 is a pseudogene segment. The CDR3 contains 17 residues.

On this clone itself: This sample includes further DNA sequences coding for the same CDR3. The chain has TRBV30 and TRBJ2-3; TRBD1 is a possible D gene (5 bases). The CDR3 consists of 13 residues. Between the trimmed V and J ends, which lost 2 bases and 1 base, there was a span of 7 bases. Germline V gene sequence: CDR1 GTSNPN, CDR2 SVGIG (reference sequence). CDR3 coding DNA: TGTGCCTGGAGTAGGGGCCGCACAGATACGCAGTATTTT. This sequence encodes CAWSRGRTDTQYF.

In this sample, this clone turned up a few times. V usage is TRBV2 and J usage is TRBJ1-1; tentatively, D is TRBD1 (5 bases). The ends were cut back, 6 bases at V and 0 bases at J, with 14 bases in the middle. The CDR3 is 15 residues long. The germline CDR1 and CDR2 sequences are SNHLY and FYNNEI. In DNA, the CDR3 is TGTGCCAGCAGGACTCCCGGGACGGTGAACACTGAAGCTTTCTTT. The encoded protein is CASRTPGTVNTEAFF.

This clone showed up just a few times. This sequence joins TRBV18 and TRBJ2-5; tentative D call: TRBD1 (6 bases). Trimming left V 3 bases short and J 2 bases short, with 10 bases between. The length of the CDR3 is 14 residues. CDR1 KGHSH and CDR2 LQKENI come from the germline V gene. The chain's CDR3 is CASSPGQWQETQYF. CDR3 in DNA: TGTGCCAGCTCACCTGGACAGTGGCAAGAGACCCAGTACTTC.

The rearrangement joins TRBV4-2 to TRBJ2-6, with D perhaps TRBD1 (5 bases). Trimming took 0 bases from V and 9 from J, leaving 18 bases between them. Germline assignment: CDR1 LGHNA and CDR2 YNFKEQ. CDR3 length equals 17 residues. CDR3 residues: CASSQDRTSTRINVLTF. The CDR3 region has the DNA TGTGCCAGCAGCCAAGATAGGACATCCACCCGGATCAACGTCCTGACTTTC.